This T cell receptor (beta chain) was identified during a study of blood T cell repertoires in COVID-19. This CDR3 contains 15 residues. V was pared by 0 bases and J by 4 bases, with 12 bases between. Germline V gene sequence: CDR1 SGHAT, CDR2 FQNNGV. Assay used: immunoSEQ multiplex PCR; TCRdb lists only in-frame clones, some missing. The sample has some 110,000 clones, approximately 82% seen once. The chain couples TRBV11-2 to TRBJ1-2; D is ambiguous. The sequenced material came from peripheral blood. The TCR comes from a man in his 70s with active or convalescent COVID-19. CDR3: CASSLDHRGVYGYTF. The DNA for the CDR3 is TGTGCCAGCAGCTTAGATCATCGGGGTGTCTATGGCTACACCTTC. The variable domain in full, with the rest retrieved from reference TRBV11-2 and TRBJ1-2, is EAGVAQSPRYKIIEKRQSVAFWCNPISGHATLYWYQQILGQGPKLLIQFQNNGVVDDSQLPKDRFSAERLKGVDSTLKIQPAKLEDSAVYLCASSLDHRGVYGYTFGSGTRLTVV.